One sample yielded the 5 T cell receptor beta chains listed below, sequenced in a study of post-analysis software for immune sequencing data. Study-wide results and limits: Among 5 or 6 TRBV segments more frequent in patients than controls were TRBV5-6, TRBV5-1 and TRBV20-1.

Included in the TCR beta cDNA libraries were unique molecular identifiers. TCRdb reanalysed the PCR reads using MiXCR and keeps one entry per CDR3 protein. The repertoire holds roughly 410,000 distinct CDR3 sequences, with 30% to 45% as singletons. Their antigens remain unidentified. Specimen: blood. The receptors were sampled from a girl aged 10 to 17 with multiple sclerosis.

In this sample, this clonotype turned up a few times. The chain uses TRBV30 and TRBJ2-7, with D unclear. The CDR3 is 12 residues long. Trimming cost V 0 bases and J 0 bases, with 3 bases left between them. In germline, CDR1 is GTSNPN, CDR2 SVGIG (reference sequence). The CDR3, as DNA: TGTGCCTGGAGTGTAGGCTCCTACGAGCAGTACTTC. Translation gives CAWSVGSYEQYF.

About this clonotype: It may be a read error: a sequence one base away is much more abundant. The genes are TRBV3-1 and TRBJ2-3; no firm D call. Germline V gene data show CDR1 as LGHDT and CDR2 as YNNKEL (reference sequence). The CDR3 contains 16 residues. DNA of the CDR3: TGTGCCGGCAGCCAACAGACTCAATTCAGCACAGATACGCAGTATTTT. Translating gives CAGSQQTQFSTDTQYF.

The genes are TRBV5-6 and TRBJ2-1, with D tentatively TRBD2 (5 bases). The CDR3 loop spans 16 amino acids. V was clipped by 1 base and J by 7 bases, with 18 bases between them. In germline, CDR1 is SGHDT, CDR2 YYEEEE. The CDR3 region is CASSLSGLWPDNEQFF. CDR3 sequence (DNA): TGTGCCAGCAGCTTGTCAGGACTTTGGCCGGATAATGAGCAGTTCTTC.

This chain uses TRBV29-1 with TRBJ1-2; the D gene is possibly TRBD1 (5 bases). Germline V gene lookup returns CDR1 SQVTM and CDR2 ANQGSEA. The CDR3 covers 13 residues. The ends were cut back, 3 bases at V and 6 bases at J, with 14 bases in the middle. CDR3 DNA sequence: TGCAGCGTTGAGGGAGCAGGGACGCATGGCTACACCTTC. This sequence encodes CSVEGAGTHGYTF.

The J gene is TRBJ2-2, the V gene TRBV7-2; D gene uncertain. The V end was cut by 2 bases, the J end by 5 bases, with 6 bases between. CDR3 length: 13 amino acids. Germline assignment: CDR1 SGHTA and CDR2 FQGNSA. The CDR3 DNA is TGTGCCAGCAGCTTAACACCTACCGGGGAGCTGTTTTTT. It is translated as CASSLTPTGELFF. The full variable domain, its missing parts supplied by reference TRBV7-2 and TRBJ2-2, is GAGVSQSPSNKVTEKGKDVELRCDPISGHTALYWYRQSLGQGLEFLIYFQGNSAPDKSGLPSDRFSAERTGGSVSTLTIQRTQQEDSAVYLCASSLTPTGELFFGEGSRLTVL.